The table lists the clone carrying this T cell receptor beta chain with many counts. Its target is unknown. RNA transcripts were the template for amplifying TCR beta CDR3 regions. The TCR CDR3 first-round RT-PCR relied on the HTBI primer set. From the multiplex PCR reads, TCRdb called clonotypes with MiXCR, one entry per CDR3 protein. The sample has over 150,000 distinct CDR3 sequences; 17% are singletons. This CDR3 is built from 15 residues. From germline, CDR1 is LGHNA and CDR2 YNFKEQ. The junction had 2 bases not matched to a gene; V was cut back by 2 bases and J by 0 bases. The data originate from a study of T cells in Graves' hyperthyroidism and ophthalmopathy. Study conclusions and caveats: Before onset, ophthalmopathy was predicted by the model a median around 6.2 months earlier.

Patients aged 18 to 65 had newly diagnosed hyperthyroidism that had lasted under 2 months. It was uncontrolled infection, other autoimmune disease, pregnancy or lactation that excluded patients. Based on clinical symptoms, serum thyroxine and TRAb, thyroid ultrasound and orbital computed tomography, diagnoses were reached. The TCR originated in a woman aged 45-59 years with Graves' hyperthyroidism. Sequencing used blood. This sequence joins TRBV4-2 and TRBJ1-1; 8 nucleotides align to TRBD1. The CDR3 coding sequence is TGTGCCAGCAGCCAAACGGACAGGGTGAACACTGAAGCTTTCTTT. Protein product: CASSQTDRVNTEAFF.